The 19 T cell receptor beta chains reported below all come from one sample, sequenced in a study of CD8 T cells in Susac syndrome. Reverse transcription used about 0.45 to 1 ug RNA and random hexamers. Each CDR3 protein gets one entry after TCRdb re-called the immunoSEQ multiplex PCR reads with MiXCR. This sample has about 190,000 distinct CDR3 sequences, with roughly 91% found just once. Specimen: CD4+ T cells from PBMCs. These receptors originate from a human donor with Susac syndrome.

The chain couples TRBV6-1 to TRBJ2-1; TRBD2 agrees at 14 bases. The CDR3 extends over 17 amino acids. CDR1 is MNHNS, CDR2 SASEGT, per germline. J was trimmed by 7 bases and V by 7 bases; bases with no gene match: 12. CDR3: CASTLEPGLAGENEQFF. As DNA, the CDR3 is TGTGCCAGCACCCTAGAGCCGGGACTAGCGGGGGAAAATGAGCAGTTCTTC.

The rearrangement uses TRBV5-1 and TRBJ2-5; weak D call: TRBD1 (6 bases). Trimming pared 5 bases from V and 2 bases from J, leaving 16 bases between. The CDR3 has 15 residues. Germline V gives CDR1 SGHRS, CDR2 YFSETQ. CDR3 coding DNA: TGCGCCAGCAGGGTCTTCGGACAGTTACAAGAGACCCAGTACTTC. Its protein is CASRVFGQLQETQYF.

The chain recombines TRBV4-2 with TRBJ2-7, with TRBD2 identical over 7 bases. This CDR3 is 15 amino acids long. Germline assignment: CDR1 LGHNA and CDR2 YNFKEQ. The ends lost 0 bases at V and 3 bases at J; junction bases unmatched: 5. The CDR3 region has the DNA TGTGCCAGCAGCCAAGATCGGGGGACTATCTACGAGCAGTACTTC. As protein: CASSQDRGTIYEQYF.

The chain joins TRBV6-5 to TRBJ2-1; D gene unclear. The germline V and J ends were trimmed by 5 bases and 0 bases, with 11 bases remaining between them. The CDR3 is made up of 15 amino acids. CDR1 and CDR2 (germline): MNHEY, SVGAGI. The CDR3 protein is CASSPSESSYNEQFF. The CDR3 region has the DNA TGTGCCAGCAGTCCGTCGGAAAGCTCCTACAATGAGCAGTTCTTC.

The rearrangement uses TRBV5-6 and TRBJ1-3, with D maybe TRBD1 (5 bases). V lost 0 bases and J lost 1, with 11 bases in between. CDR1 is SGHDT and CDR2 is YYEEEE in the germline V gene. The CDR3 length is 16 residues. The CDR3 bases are TGTGCCAGCAGCTTGGCTTCGACAGATTCTGGAAACACCATATATTTT. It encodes CASSLASTDSGNTIYF.

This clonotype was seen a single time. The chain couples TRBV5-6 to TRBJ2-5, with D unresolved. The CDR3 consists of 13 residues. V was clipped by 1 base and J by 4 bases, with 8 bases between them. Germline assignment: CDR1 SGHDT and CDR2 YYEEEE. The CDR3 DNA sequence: TGTGCCAGCAGCTTGTCGCATCGAGAGACCCAGTACTTC. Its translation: CASSLSHRETQYF.

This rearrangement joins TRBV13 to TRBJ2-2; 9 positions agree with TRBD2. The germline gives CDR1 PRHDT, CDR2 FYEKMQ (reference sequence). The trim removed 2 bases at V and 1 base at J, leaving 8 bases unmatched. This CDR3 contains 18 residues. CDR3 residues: CASSLLLAREGNTGELFF. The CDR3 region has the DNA TGTGCCAGCAGCTTACTGTTAGCGCGGGAGGGGAACACCGGGGAGCTGTTTTTT.

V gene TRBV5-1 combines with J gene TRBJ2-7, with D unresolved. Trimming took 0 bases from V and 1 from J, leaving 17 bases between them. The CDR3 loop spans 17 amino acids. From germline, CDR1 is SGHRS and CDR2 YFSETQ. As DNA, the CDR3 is TGCGCCAGCAGCTTGGTTGCTGGCGGCAGGCAGTCCTACGAGCAGTACTTC. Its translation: CASSLVAGGRQSYEQYF.

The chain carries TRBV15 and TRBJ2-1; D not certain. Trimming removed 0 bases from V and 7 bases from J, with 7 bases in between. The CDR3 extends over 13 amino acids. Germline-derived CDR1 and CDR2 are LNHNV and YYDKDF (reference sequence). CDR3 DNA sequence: TGTGCCACCAGCAGAGATCTGGAGAATGAGCAGTTCTTC. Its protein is CATSRDLENEQFF.

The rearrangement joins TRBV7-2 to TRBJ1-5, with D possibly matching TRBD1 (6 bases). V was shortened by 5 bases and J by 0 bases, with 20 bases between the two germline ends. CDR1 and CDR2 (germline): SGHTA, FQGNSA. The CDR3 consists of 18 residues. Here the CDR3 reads CASSQWPQGLYSNQPQHF. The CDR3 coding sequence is TGTGCCAGCAGCCAGTGGCCCCAGGGGTTATATAGCAATCAGCCCCAGCATTTT.

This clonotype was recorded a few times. CDR3 coding DNA: TGCGCCAGCAGCTTGACAGGGGGCGTCTCGTACAATGAGCAGTTCTTC. It translates to CASSLTGGVSYNEQFF. The chain has TRBV5-1 and TRBJ2-1, with 9 bases lining up with TRBD1. Germline loops: CDR1 SGHRS, CDR2 YFSETQ. This CDR3 spans 16 amino acids. The J segment lost 4 bases and the V segment lost 1 base, leaving 6 bases of the junction unmatched.

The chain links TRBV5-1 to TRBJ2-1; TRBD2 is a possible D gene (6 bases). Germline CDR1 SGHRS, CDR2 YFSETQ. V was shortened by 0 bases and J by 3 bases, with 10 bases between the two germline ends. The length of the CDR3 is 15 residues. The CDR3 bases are TGCGCCAGCAGCTTGGTTACTAGCTTCTACAATGAGCAGTTCTTC. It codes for CASSLVTSFYNEQFF.

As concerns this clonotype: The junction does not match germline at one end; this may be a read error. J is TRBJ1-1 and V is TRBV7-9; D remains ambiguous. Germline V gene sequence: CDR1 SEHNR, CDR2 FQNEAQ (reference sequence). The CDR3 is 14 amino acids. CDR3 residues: CASSLNRGNTEVFF. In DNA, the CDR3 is TGTGCCAGCAGCTTAAATCGGGGTAACACTGAAGTTTTCTTT.

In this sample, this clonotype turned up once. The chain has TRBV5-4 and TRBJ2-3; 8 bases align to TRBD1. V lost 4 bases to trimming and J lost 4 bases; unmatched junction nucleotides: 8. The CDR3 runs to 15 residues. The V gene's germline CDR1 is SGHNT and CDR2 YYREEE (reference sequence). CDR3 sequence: CASSQGQGGADTQYF. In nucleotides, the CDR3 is TGTGCCAGCAGCCAAGGACAGGGTGGGGCAGATACGCAGTATTTT.

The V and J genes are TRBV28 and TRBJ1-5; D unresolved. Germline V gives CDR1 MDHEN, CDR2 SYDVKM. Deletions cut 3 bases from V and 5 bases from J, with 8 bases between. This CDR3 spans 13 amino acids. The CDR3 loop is CASSFWADQPQHF. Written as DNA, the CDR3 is TGTGCCAGCAGTTTTTGGGCGGATCAGCCCCAGCATTTT.

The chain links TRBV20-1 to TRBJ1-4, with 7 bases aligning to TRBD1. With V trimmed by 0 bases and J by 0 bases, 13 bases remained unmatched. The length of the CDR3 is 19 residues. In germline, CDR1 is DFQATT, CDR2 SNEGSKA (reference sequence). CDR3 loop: CSARDPRQGRFSTNEKLFF. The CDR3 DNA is TGCAGTGCTAGAGATCCAAGACAGGGCAGATTTTCAACTAATGAAAAACTGTTTTTT.

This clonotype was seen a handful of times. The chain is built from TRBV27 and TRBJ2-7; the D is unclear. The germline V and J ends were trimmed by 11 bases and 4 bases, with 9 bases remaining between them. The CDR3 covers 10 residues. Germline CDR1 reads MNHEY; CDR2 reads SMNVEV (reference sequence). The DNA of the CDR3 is TGTGCCTGCCATGGGTACGAGCAGTACTTC. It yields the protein CACHGYEQYF.

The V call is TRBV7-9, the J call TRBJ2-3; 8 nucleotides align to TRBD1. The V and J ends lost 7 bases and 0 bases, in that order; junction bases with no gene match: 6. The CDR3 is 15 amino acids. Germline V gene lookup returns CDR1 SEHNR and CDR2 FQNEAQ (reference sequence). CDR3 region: CASKQGQASTDTQYF. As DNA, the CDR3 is TGTGCCAGCAAACAGGGACAGGCTAGCACAGATACGCAGTATTTT. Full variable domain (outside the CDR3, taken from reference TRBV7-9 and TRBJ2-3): DTGVSQNPRHKITKRGQNVTFRCDPISEHNRLYWYRQTLGQGPEFLTYFQNEAQLEKSRLLSDRFSAERPKGSFSTLEIQRTEQGDSAMYLCASKQGQASTDTQYFGPGTRLTVL.

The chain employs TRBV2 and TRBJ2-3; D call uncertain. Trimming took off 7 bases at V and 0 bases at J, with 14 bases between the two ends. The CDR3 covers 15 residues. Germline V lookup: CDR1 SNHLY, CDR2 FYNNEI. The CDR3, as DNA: TGTGCCAGCAATGAGCTCCTCGCTAGCACAGATACGCAGTATTTT. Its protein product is CASNELLASTDTQYF.